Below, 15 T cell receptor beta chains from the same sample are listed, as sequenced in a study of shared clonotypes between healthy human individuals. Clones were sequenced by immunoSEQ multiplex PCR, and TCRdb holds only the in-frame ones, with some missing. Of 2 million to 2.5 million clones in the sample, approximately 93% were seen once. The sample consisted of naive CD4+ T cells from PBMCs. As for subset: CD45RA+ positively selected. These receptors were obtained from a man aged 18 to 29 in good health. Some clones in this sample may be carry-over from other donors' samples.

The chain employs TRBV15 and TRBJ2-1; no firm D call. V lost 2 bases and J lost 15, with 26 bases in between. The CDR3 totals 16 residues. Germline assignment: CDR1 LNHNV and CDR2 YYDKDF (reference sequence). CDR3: CATSRPIPTTLNTPFF. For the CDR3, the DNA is TGTGCCACCAGCAGACCCATACCAACAACCCTCAACACACCGTTCTTC.

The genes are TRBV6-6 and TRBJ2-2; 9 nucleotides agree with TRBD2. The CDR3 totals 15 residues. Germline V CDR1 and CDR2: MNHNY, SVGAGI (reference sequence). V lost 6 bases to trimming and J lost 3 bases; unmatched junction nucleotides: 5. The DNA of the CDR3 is TGTGCCAGCAGCTCCGGCGGGAGGGACACCGGGGAGCTGTTTTTT. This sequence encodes CASSSGGRDTGELFF.

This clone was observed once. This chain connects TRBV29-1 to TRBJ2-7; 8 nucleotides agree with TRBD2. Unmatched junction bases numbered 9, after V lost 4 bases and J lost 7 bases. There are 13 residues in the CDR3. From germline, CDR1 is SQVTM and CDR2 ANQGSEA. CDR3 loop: CSVVDGGVREQYF. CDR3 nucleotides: TGCAGCGTTGTGGACGGGGGGGTTAGAGAGCAGTACTTC.

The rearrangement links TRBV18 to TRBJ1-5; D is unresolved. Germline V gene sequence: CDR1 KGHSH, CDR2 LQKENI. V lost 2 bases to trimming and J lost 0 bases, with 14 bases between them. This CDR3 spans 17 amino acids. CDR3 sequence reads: CASSPGAAGGSNQPQHF. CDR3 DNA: TGTGCCAGCTCACCAGGTGCGGCAGGCGGTAGCAATCAGCCCCAGCATTTT.

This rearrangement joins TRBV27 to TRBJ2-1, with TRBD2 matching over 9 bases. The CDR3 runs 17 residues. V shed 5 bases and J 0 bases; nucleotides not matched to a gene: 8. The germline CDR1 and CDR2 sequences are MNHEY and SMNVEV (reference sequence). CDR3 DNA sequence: TGTGCCAGCAGTCAAGTGGCGGGAGGGGTCTCCTACAATGAGCAGTTCTTC. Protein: CASSQVAGGVSYNEQFF.

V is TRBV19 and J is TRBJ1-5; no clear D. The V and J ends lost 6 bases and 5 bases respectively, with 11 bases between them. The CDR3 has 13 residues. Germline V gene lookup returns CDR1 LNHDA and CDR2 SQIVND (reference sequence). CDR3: CASRGRRDQPQHF. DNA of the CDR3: TGTGCCAGTAGGGGTCGTCGGGATCAGCCCCAGCATTTT.

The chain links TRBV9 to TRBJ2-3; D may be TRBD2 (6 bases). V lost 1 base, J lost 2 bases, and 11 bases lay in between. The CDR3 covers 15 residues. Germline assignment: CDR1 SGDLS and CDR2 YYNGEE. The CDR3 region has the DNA TGTGCCAGCAGCGTACGGGGGAAAAACACAGATACGCAGTATTTT. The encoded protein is CASSVRGKNTDTQYF.

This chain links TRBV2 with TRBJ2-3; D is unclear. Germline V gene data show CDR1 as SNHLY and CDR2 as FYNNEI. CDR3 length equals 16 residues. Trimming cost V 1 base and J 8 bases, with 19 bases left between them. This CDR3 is CASSEEGTAVIGTQYF. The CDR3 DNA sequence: TGTGCCAGCAGTGAAGAGGGAACCGCTGTGATCGGTACGCAGTATTTT.

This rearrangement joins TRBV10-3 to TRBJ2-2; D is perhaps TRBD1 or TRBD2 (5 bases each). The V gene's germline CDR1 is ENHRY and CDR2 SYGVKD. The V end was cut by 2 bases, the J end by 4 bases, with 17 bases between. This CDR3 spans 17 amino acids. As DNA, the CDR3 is TGTGCCATCAGTGAGCCTGAGGGGCGGGCTGGCACCGGGGAGCTGTTTTTT. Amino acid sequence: CAISEPEGRAGTGELFF.

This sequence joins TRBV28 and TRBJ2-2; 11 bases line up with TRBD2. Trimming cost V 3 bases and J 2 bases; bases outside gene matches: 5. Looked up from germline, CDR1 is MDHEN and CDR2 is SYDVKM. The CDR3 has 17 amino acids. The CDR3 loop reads CASSFSRLAGNTGELFF. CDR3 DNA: TGTGCCAGCAGTTTTTCCCGACTAGCGGGAAACACCGGGGAGCTGTTTTTT.

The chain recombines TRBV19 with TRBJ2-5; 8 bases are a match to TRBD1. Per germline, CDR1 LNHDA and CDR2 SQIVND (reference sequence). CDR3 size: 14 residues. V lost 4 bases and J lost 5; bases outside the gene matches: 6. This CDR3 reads CASSRPGGSETQYF. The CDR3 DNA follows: TGTGCCAGTAGTAGGCCAGGGGGCTCGGAGACCCAGTACTTC.

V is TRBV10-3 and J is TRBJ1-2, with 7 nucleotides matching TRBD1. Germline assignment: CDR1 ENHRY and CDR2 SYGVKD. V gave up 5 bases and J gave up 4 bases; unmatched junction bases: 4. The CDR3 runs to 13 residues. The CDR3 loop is CAISTGESYGYTF. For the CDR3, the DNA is TGTGCCATCAGTACAGGGGAGAGCTATGGCTACACCTTC.

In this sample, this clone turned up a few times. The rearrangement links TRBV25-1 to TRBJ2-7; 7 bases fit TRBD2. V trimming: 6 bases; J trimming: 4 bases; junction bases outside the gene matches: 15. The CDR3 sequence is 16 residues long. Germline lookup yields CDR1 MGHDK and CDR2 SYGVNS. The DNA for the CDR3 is TGTGCCAGCAGGGACACGGCGGGAGCCCACCTATACGAGCAGTACTTC. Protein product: CASRDTAGAHLYEQYF.

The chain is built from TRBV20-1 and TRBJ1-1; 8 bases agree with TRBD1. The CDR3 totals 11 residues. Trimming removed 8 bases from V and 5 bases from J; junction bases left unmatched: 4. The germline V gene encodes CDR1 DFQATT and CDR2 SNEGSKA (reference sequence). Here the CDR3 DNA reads TGCAGTTTCAGGGGGCGTACTGAAGCTTTCTTT. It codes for CSFRGRTEAFF.

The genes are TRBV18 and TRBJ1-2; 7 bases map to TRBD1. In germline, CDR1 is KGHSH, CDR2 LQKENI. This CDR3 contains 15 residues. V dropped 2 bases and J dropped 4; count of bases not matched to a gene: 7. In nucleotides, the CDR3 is TGTGCCAGCTCACCAACCGGGACAGAGACCTATGGCTACACCTTC. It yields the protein CASSPTGTETYGYTF.